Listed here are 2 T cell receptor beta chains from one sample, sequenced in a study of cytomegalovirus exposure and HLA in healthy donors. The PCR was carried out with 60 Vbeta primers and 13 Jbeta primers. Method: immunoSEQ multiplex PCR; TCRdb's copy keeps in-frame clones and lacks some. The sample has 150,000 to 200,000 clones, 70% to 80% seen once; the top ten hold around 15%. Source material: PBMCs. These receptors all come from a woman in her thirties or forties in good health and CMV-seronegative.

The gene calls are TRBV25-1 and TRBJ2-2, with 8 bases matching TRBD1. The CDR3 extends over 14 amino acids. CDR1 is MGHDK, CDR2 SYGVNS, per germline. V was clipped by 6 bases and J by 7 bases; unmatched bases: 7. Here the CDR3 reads CASRGQGMGGELFF. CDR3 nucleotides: TGTGCCAGCAGAGGACAGGGTATGGGCGGGGAGCTGTTTTTT.

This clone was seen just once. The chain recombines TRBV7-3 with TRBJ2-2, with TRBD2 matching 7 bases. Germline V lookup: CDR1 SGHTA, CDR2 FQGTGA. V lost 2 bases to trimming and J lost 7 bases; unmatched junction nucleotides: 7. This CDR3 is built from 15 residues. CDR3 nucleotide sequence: TGTGCCAGCAGCTTAGGTGGCGGGAGTGGCGGGGAGCTGTTTTTT. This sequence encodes CASSLGGGSGGELFF. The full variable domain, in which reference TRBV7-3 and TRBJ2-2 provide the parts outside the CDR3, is GAGVSQTPSNKVTEKGKYVELRCDPISGHTALYWYRQSLGQGPEFLIYFQGTGAADDSGLPNDRFFAVRPEGSVSTLKIQRTERGDSAVYLCASSLGGGSGGELFFGEGSRLTVL.